The present TCR beta chain was sequenced within a study of T cells in Graves' hyperthyroidism and ophthalmopathy. RNA transcripts were the template for amplifying TCR beta CDR3 regions. HTBI primers were employed in a first-round RT-PCR of the TCR CDR3. TCRdb re-called the multiplex PCR reads with MiXCR, one entry per CDR3 protein. The sample carries fewer than 600,000 distinct CDR3 sequences, about an eighth recorded once. This CDR3 is 14 amino acids long. Germline assignment: CDR1 SGHRS and CDR2 YFSETQ. V lost 4 bases and J lost 2, with 11 bases in between. This clonotype was counted at least ten times.

Source material: blood. The TCR comes from a woman between 18 and 29 years old with Graves' hyperthyroidism. The chain has TRBV5-1 and TRBJ2-3; possibly TRBD2 for D (5 bases). CDR3 sequence: CASSLGIHTDTQYF. The CDR3 coding sequence is TGCGCCAGCAGCCTCGGGATTCACACAGATACGCAGTATTTT.